This T cell receptor beta chain was sequenced in a study of cytotoxic CD8 clonotypes in ibrutinib-treated CLL. Study-level findings and limits: Among the clonotypes, public ones were uncommon and contracted or held stable on treatment. Clonality rose at ibrutinib response and fell back toward baseline at progression.

About this clone: Its matching antigen is unknown.

Target depth was 1 in 200,000 to 1 in 1 million T cells, about 10x per clonotype. Profiling relied on immunoSEQ multiplex PCR, and the TCRdb table lists in-frame clones only, not all of them. Of just over 35,000 clones in the sample, 71% are singletons; the top ten hold approximately 15%. V was clipped by 3 bases and J by 4 bases, with 3 bases between them. The CDR3 loop spans 12 amino acids. Germline CDR1 reads SGHVS; CDR2 reads FQNEAQ. This material consisted of PBMCs, taken at disease progression, from a patient treated with ibrutinib. V usage is TRBV7-8 and J usage is TRBJ2-2; no definite D call. The receptor's source is a human donor with chronic lymphocytic leukemia. The CDR3 coding sequence is TGTGCCAGCAGCTTGAGCACCGGGGAGCTGTTTTTT. This translates into CASSLSTGELFF. Full variable domain (remainder filled in from reference TRBV7-8 and TRBJ2-2): GAGVSQSPRYKVAKRGQDVALRCDPISGHVSLFWYQQALGQGPEFLTYFQNEAQLDKSGLPSDRFFAERPEGSVSTLKIQRTQQEDSAVYLCASSLSTGELFFGEGSRLTVL.